This T cell receptor beta chain was recorded in a study of T cell changes during pregnancy in multiple sclerosis. This CDR3 spans 17 amino acids. Germline CDR1 is MGHDK and CDR2 is SYGVNS. V lost 2 bases to trimming and J lost 0 bases; unmatched junction nucleotides: 7. Profiled with immunoSEQ multiplex PCR; TCRdb holds only in-frame clones, not every one. Altogether 85,000 to 100,000 clones are present, roughly 92% being singletons, with the ten largest covering approximately 1.9%. The V call is TRBV25-1, the J call TRBJ2-7; TRBD2 matches at 10 bases. The source material was peripheral blood, sampled after pregnancy. The sequence came from a female donor with multiple sclerosis, enrolled in a pregnancy study. The CDR3 is CASSEGALAGVSYEQYF. CDR3 nucleotides: TGTGCCAGCAGTGAAGGGGCCCTAGCGGGAGTCTCCTACGAGCAGTACTTC.